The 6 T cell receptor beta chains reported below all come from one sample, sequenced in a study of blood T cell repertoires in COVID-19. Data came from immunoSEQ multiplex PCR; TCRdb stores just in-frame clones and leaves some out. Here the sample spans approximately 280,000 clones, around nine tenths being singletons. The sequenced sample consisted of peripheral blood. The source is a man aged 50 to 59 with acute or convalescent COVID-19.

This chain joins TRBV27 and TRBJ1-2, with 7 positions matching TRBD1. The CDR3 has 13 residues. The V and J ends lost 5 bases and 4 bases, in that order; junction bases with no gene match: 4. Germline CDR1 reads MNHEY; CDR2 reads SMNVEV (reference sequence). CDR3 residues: CASSNRDSYGYTF. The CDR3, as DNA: TGTGCCAGCAGTAACCGGGACAGCTATGGCTACACCTTC.

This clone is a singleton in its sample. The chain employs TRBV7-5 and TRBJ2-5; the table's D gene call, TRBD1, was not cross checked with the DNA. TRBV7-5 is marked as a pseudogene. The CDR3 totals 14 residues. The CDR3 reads CARSLEDRGETQYF. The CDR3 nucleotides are TGTGCCAGAAGCTTAGAGGACAGGGGGGAGACCCAGTACTTC.

The CDR3 reads CASSVAGGLGANVLTF. The CDR3 DNA sequence: TGTGCCAGCAGTGTAGCGGGGGGGCTTGGGGCCAACGTCCTGACTTTC. J is TRBJ2-6 and V is TRBV25-1, with 11 bases that match TRBD2. V was clipped by 4 bases and J by 3 bases; unmatched bases: 2. The germline V gene encodes CDR1 MGHDK and CDR2 SYGVNS. The CDR3 spans 16 residues.

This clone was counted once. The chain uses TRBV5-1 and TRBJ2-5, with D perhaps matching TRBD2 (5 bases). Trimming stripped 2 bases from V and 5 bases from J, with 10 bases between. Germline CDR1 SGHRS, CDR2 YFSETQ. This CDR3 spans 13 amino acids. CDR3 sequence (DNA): TGCGCCAGCAGCTTAAGCGGACCGGAGACCCAGTACTTC. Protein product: CASSLSGPETQYF.

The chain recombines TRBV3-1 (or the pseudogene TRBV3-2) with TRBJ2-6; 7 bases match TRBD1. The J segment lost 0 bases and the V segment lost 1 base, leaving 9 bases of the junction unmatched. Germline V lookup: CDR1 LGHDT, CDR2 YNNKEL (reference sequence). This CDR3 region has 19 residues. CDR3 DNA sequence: TGTGCCAGCAGCCAAGTTCGGAAGGGGGCCTACTCTGGGGCCAACGTCCTGACTTTC. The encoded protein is CASSQVRKGAYSGANVLTF.

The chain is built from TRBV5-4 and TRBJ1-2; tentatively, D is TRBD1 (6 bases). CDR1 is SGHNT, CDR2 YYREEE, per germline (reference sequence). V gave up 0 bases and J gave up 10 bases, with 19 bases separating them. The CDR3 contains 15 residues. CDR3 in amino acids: CASSLAHGDTLDYTF. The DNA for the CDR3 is TGTGCCAGCAGCTTGGCGCACGGGGACACCCTTGACTACACCTTC.